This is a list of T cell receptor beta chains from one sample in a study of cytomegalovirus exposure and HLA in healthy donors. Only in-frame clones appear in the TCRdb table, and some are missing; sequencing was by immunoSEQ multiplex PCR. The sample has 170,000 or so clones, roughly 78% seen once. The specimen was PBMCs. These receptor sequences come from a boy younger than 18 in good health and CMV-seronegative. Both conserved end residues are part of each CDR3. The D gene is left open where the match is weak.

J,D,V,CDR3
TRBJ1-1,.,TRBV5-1,CASSLTGQGTPEAFF
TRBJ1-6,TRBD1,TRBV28,CASSSLGQGAIDSPLHF
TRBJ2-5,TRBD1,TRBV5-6,CASSHRRLGGETQYF
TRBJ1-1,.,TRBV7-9,CASSLVGEGAFF
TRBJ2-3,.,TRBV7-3,CASRETRGADTQYF
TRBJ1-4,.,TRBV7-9,CASSLGGVEKLFF
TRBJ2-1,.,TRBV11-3,CASSLDSPSQHYEQFF
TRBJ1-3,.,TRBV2,CASREGRARNTIYF
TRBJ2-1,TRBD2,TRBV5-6,CASSLEWSSGSSEQFF
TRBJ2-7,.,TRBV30,CASTDNAASYEQYF
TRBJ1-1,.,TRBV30,CAWSGVRTEAFF
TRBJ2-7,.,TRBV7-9,CASSSPERNGNTYEQYF
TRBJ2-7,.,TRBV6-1,CASSSRGGAREQYF
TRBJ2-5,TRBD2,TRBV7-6,CASSWQGLAGGPRETQYF
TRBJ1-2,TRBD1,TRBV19,CASSRTAGGRAEYGYTF
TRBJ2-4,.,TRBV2,CASSVVGRQIQYF
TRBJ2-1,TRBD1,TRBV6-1,CASSERQGLAEQFF
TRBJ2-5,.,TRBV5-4,CASSFAGSRETQYF
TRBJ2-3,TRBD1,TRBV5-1,CASSLGQGVRLDTQYF
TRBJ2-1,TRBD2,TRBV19,CASSISGGARGEQFF
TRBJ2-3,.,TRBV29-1,CSAKTGDTQYF
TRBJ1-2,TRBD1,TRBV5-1,CASSLVGDRESKAYGYTF
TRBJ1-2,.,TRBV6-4,CASSDGTDGYTF
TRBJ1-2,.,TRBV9,CASTADIGSGYTF
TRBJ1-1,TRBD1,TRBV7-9,CASSSRDRVVMNTEAFF
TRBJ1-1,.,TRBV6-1,CASNKGVTEAFF
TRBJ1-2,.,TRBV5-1,CASSLERGYDYGYTF
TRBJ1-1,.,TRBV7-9,CASTPRVNTEAFF
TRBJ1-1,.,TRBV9,CASSVGGQVGNTEAFF
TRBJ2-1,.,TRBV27,CASSLSGDSQFF
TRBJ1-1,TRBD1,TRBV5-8,CASRGYRGAAFF
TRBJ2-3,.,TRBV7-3,CASSLTPAGRRGADTQYF
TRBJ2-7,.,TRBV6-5,CASSYSLQFYEQYF
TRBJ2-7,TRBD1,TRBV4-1,CASSPLGGKGQGNEQYF
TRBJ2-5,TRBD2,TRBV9,CASSVGISGAYQETQYF
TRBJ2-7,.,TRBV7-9,CASSLVTTTASYEQYF
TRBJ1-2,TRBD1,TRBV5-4,CASSSPTRDRGYYGYTF
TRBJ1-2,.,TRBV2,CASSVGVYGYTF
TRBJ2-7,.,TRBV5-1,CASSLDRSGSYEQYF
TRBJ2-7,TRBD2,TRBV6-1,CASSEWISGEYEQYF
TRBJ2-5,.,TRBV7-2,CASSNGLPPETQYF
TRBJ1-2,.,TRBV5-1,CASSFDSNYGYTF